This paragraph reports one T cell receptor (beta chain). Its target is unknown. This sample stems from a study of cytomegalovirus exposure and HLA in healthy donors. Study-level findings and limits: A later analysis linked a missense DCLRE1C variant to TCR beta V- and J-gene trimming. Most sequenced TCRs were rare (though some public TCRs occurred in many donors).

Donors sampled were nominally healthy, though unrecorded immune exposures were likely. The primer mix had 60 Vbeta and 13 Jbeta primers. Some clones are missing from TCRdb's copy, which holds only in-frame ones; the method was immunoSEQ multiplex PCR. The data show 200,000 to 250,000 clones, roughly 84% seen once. Source material: PBMCs. The TCR was taken from a boy aged 2 to 10 in good health and CMV-seronegative.

The CDR3 protein is CASSTYSGENKVYEQYF. CDR3 DNA sequence: TGTGCCAGTAGTACTTACTCCGGGGAGAATAAAGTCTACGAGCAGTACTTC. The chain recombines TRBV19 with TRBJ2-5; the D gene is possibly TRBD2 (5 bases). Judging by the DNA end, TRBJ2-7 fits better; the J call may be wrong. This CDR3 has 17 residues. The germline V gene has CDR1 LNHDA and CDR2 SQIVND (reference sequence).